In this sample, the clone carrying this T cell receptor (beta chain) turned up many times. The antigen is not known. The record originates from a study of early T cells in non-severe SARS-CoV-2 infection. Study-level background: With bulk RNA from unsorted whole blood as input, sequencing yielded unpaired chains.

Attached unique molecular identifiers marked individual cDNA molecules. MiXCR was run by TCRdb on the 5' RACE reads, yielding one entry per CDR3 protein. The sample lists approximately 33,000 distinct CDR3 sequences; around 3.9% were seen once. The CDR3 covers 13 residues. Germline CDR1 is MNHNS and CDR2 is SASEGT. J lost 4 bases, V lost 7 bases, and 3 bases had no gene match. General study findings and limits: There was a bias toward anti-spike CD8 responses in VDJdb matching, which missed private and CD4 specificities.

The TCR was taken from an adult who was a healthcare worker with PCR-confirmed SARS-CoV-2 infection or an uninfected control (not recorded which). Sample: whole blood. The chain carries TRBV6-1 and TRBJ2-3; TRBD1 agrees at 9 bases. The CDR3 region has the DNA TGTGCCAGCATCCGACAGGGGGCAGATACGCAGTATTTT. Its protein product is CASIRQGADTQYF.